Each of the 14 T cell receptor beta chains below was sequenced from the same sample in a study of blood T cell repertoires in COVID-19. Assay used: immunoSEQ multiplex PCR; TCRdb lists only in-frame clones, some missing. Among around 200,000 clones listed, 85% to 90% were seen once. Input material: PBMCs or T cells enriched from blood (not recorded which). Source of these receptors: a young man who had recovered from COVID-19.

On this clone: The same CDR3 is also encoded by other DNA sequences in this sample. This chain links TRBV27 with TRBJ2-1; TRBD2 matches 8 bases. V lost 2 bases to trimming and J lost 5 bases; unmatched junction nucleotides: 5. The CDR3 is made up of 15 amino acids. CDR1 MNHEY and CDR2 SMNVEV come from the germline V gene (reference sequence). Here the CDR3 DNA reads TGTGCCAGCAGTTTACTAGCGGGTGGGGACAATGAGCAGTTCTTC. The encoded protein is CASSLLAGGDNEQFF.

This chain uses TRBV5-1 with TRBJ2-2, with 7 positions matching TRBD1. V lost 1 base and J lost 4; bases outside the gene matches: 4. The germline V gene encodes CDR1 SGHRS and CDR2 YFSETQ. This CDR3 spans 15 amino acids. CDR3 amino acids: CASSLRQGPTGELFF. In DNA form, the CDR3 reads TGCGCCAGCAGCTTGCGACAGGGCCCCACCGGGGAGCTGTTTTTT.

The V call is TRBV30, the J call TRBJ1-5; D is uncertain. Germline V gives CDR1 GTSNPN, CDR2 SVGIG (reference sequence). The length of the CDR3 is 13 residues. The V end lost 0 bases, the J end lost 5 bases, and 8 bases lay between the germline ends. CDR3 DNA sequence: TGTGCCTGGAGTGTAGGGAGGGATCAGCCCCAGCATTTT. This sequence encodes CAWSVGRDQPQHF.

The rearrangement joins TRBV24-1 to TRBJ1-4; 8 bases agree with TRBD1. Germline V gene sequence: CDR1 KGHDR, CDR2 SFDVKD. V gave up 0 bases and J gave up 7 bases; unmatched junction bases: 6. The CDR3 is 16 residues long. CDR3 protein: CATSDLRQGACEKLFF. The CDR3 coding sequence is TGTGCCACCAGTGATTTGCGGCAGGGGGCGTGTGAAAAACTGTTTTTT.

The table lists this clone with a count of one. This chain joins TRBV10-2 and TRBJ2-1; D possibly corresponds to TRBD2 (5 bases). Germline CDR1 WSHSY, CDR2 SAAADI. This CDR3 has 18 amino acids. Trimming cost V 3 bases and J 3 bases, with 21 bases left between them. CDR3 in amino acids: CASSEWGVVRLDYNEQFF. CDR3 sequence (DNA): TGCGCCAGCAGTGAATGGGGAGTTGTAAGGTTAGACTACAATGAGCAGTTCTTC.

The rearrangement links TRBV19 to TRBJ2-4, with D possibly TRBD1 on 5 matching bases. The CDR3 covers 17 residues. Trimming took 4 bases from V and 0 from J, leaving 16 bases between them. From germline, CDR1 is LNHDA and CDR2 SQIVND (reference sequence). CDR3 sequence reads: CASSTHRPGQAKNIQYF. Written as DNA, the CDR3 is TGTGCCAGTAGTACTCATCGGCCAGGACAAGCCAAAAACATTCAGTACTTC.

The rearrangement links TRBV18 to TRBJ1-1; 9 bases are a match to TRBD1. There are 15 residues in the CDR3. The V gene's germline CDR1 is KGHSH and CDR2 LQKENI. The V and J ends lost 4 bases and 1 base, in that order; junction bases with no gene match: 4. CDR3 sequence reads: CASSRGGQGNTEAFF. The CDR3 nucleotides read TGTGCCAGCTCACGGGGGGGACAGGGGAACACTGAAGCTTTCTTT. The whole variable domain, filled in from reference TRBV18 and TRBJ1-1, reads NAGVMQNPRHLVRRRGQEARLRCSPMKGHSHVYWYRQLPEEGLKFMVYLQKENIIDESGMPKERFSAEFPKEGPSILRIQQVVRGDSAAYFCASSRGGQGNTEAFFGQGTRLTVV.

J is TRBJ2-7 and V is TRBV4-1; TRBD1 is a possible D gene (5 bases). The ends were cut back, 1 base at V and 0 bases at J, with 19 bases in the middle. In germline, CDR1 is MGHRA, CDR2 YSYEKL. The CDR3 covers 18 residues. The CDR3 DNA reads as TGCGCCAGCAGCCAAGTGGATATGGGGCTGTCCAACTCCTACGAGCAGTACTTC. This encodes CASSQVDMGLSNSYEQYF.

The gene calls are TRBV4-1 and TRBJ2-3; 15 bases match TRBD2. This CDR3 comprises 20 residues. Germline V gene lookup returns CDR1 MGHRA and CDR2 YSYEKL. Trimming cost V 3 bases and J 0 bases; bases outside gene matches: 10. CDR3 DNA sequence: TGCGCCAGCAGCCAGCCGGGACTAGCGGGAGGCATATCTAGCACAGATACGCAGTATTTT. Protein sequence: CASSQPGLAGGISSTDTQYF.

The chain uses TRBV28 and TRBJ1-6; the match to TRBD1 covers 8 bases. This CDR3 has 16 amino acids. Germline V CDR1 and CDR2: MDHEN, SYDVKM. V trimming: 5 bases; J trimming: 6 bases; junction bases outside the gene matches: 9. The CDR3 region is CASSPETGVINSPLHF. The CDR3, as DNA: TGTGCCAGCAGTCCGGAGACAGGGGTCATTAATTCACCCCTCCACTTT.

V is TRBV3-1 (or the pseudogene TRBV3-2) and J is TRBJ2-5, with 8 bases lining up with TRBD2. From germline, CDR1 is LGHDT and CDR2 YNNKEL (reference sequence). Germline trimming cut 7 bases from V and 0 bases from J; bases unmatched to any gene: 4. CDR3 size: 14 residues. CDR3 sequence (DNA): TGTGCCAGCACCCGGGGGGGGTACCAAGAGACCCAGTACTTC. Its protein product is CASTRGGYQETQYF.

The genes are TRBV5-1 and TRBJ2-1; 11 nucleotides match TRBD1. After removal of 0 bases from V and 7 bases from J, the junction contained 3 bases not matched to a gene. Germline assignment: CDR1 SGHRS and CDR2 YFSETQ. This CDR3 contains 15 residues. CDR3 nucleotides: TGCGCCAGCAGCTTGGTTGGACAGGGGGCGAATGAGCAGTTCTTC. Its protein product is CASSLVGQGANEQFF.

Details on this clone: This sample includes further DNA sequences coding for the same CDR3. The gene calls are TRBV28 and TRBJ1-2; 9 nucleotides align to TRBD1. The ends lost 2 bases at V and 5 bases at J; junction bases unmatched: 0. Germline-derived CDR1 and CDR2 are MDHEN and SYDVKM. The CDR3 has 13 residues. The CDR3: CASSLDRGYGYTF. The CDR3 DNA is TGTGCCAGCAGTTTAGACAGGGGGTATGGCTACACCTTC.

The chain employs TRBV10-2 and TRBJ1-5; no definite D call. V was clipped by 0 bases and J by 4 bases, with 7 bases between them. Germline CDR1 and CDR2: WSHSY and SAAADI. The CDR3 length is 14 residues. CDR3 amino acids: CASSESGGNQPQHF. The DNA for the CDR3 is TGCGCCAGCAGTGAGTCTGGAGGAAATCAGCCCCAGCATTTT.